This T cell receptor (beta chain) was identified during a study of blood T cell repertoires in COVID-19. Background on the study: From T cells, B-cell-depleted T cells, or PBMCs came the material, which was cDNA or gDNA.

The V end lost 2 bases, the J end lost 2 bases, and 8 bases lay between the germline ends. CDR3 length: 14 amino acids. The germline CDR1 and CDR2 sequences are MGHRA and YSYEKL. Residents of about two dozen US areas, aged roughly 18 to 89 years, made up the participants. Cohort 3 recovered donors had two negative PCRs, clearance, or symptom resolution. Clones were sequenced by immunoSEQ multiplex PCR, and TCRdb holds only the in-frame ones, with some missing. The top ten clones hold roughly 1.6% of a sample with roughly 250,000 clones, more than 85% of them seen once. The chain links TRBV4-1 to TRBJ2-3; D is unclear. Sequencing was performed on PBMCs or T cells enriched from blood (not recorded which). This receptor was identified in a woman in her fifties or sixties who had recovered from COVID-19. The CDR3 DNA sequence: TGCGCCAGCAGCCAAATTGTCGTCACAGATACGCAGTATTTT. It encodes CASSQIVVTDTQYF.